What follows describes a single T cell receptor (beta chain). Source study methods: Cell counts per sample came from amplifying reference gene primers. Profiled with immunoSEQ multiplex PCR; TCRdb holds only in-frame clones, not every one. The V and J calls and clone size were taken over from that table, and D and trimming were inferred from the DNA. The table has more than 85,000 clones, around 81% seen once. The record originates from a study of blood T cell repertoires in COVID-19. CDR1 and CDR2 from the germline V gene are SGHRS and YFSETQ. V lost 0 bases, J lost 1 base, and 11 bases lay in between. This CDR3 spans 15 amino acids.

Sequencing used peripheral blood. The TCR originated in a man older than 75 with acute or convalescent COVID-19. The chain joins TRBV5-1 to TRBJ2-7; D is uncertain. CDR3 loop: CASSLEVRYSYEQYF. Written as DNA, the CDR3 is TGCGCCAGCAGCTTGGAAGTCAGATATTCCTACGAGCAGTACTTC.